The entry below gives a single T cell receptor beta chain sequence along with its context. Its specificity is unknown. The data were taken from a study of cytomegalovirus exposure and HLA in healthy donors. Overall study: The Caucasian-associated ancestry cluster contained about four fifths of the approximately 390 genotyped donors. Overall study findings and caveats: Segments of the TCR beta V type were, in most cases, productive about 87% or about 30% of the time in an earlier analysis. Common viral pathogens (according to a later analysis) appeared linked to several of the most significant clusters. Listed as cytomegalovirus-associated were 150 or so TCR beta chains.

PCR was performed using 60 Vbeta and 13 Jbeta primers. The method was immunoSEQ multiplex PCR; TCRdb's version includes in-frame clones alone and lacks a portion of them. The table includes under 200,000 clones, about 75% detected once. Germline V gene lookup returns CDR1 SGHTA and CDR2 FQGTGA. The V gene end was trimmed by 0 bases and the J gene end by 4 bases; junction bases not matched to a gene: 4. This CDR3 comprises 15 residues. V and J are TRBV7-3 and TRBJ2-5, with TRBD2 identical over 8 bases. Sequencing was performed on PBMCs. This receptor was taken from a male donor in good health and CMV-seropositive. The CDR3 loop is CASSLTAGGGETQYF. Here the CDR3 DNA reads TGTGCCAGCAGCTTAACGGCCGGGGGGGGAGAGACCCAGTACTTC. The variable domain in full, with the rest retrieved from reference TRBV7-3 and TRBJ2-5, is GAGVSQTPSNKVTEKGKYVELRCDPISGHTALYWYRQSLGQGPEFLIYFQGTGAADDSGLPNDRFFAVRPEGSVSTLKIQRTERGDSAVYLCASSLTAGGGETQYFGPGTRLLVL.